Sequencing of this TCR beta chain was carried out in a study of neoadjuvant nivolumab and ipilimumab in lung cancer. Study results and caveats: Compared with tumor-adjacent uninvolved lung, resected tumors showed greater richness and clonality.

Some clones are missing from TCRdb's copy, which holds only in-frame ones; the method was immunoSEQ multiplex PCR. Of tens of thousands of clones in the sample, roughly nine tenths were seen once. On this clone itself: The antigen remains unidentified.

The length of the CDR3 is 12 residues. Germline assignment: CDR1 MNHEY and CDR2 SMNVEV (reference sequence). The V and J ends lost 7 bases and 5 bases, in that order; junction bases with no gene match: 4. This specimen consisted of peripheral blood, obtained after neoadjuvant nivolumab, alone or with ipilimumab, at or shortly before surgery. V usage is TRBV27 and J usage is TRBJ2-5, with 7 nucleotides matching TRBD1. The clonotype comes from an adult with non-small cell lung cancer. The CDR3 DNA follows: TGTGCCAGCAAGGGGGCGCGGGAGACCCAGTACTTC. Translation gives CASKGARETQYF.